The TCR beta chain described here comes from a study of blood T cell repertoires in COVID-19. Profiled with immunoSEQ multiplex PCR; TCRdb holds only in-frame clones, not every one. The sample lists a few hundred thousand clones, around nine tenths occurring once. Participants, about 18 to 100 years old, spanned more than 20 US areas. J was trimmed by 13 bases and V by 7 bases; bases with no gene match: 16. Germline CDR1 and CDR2: SNHLY and FYNNEI. The CDR3 sequence is 14 residues long. This receptor was identified in a man aged 25 to 40 who had recovered from COVID-19. What was sequenced was PBMCs or T cells enriched from blood (not recorded which). The rearrangement joins TRBV2 to TRBJ2-4; 7 bases fit TRBD1. CDR3 DNA: TGTGCCAGCACTCGACCCGACAGGGTATCCCCCCAGTACTTC. Encoded protein: CASTRPDRVSPQYF.